The 15 T cell receptor beta chains below all came from one sample that was sequenced in a study of T cell repertoires in cytomegalovirus infection. TCRdb fed the reads into MiXCR, producing one record per CDR3 protein. The sample lists about 530,000 distinct CDR3 sequences; about 30% were seen once. Input material: PBMCs. The source of these receptors is a human donor in good health (CMV status not recorded). Some clones in this sample may be carry-over from other donors' samples.

Many counts were recorded for this clonotype. This chain joins TRBV11-2 and TRBJ2-7, with D uncertain. This CDR3 has 14 amino acids. The germline V gene encodes CDR1 SGHAT and CDR2 FQNNGV. Trimming removed 1 base from V and 2 bases from J, with 9 bases in between. CDR3 bases: TGTGCCAGCAGCTTAGGCACAGCCACCTACGAGCAGTACGTC. Translated: CASSLGTATYEQYV.

This clonotype was counted ten times or more. This chain uses TRBV7-2 with TRBJ1-2; TRBD1 might be the D (5 bases). Germline V lookup: CDR1 SGHTA, CDR2 FQGNSA. The CDR3 loop spans 13 amino acids. The ends were cut back, 3 bases at V and 4 bases at J, with 9 bases in the middle. CDR3 loop: CASSLGGGYGYTF. CDR3 nucleotide sequence: TGTGCCAGCAGCTTGGGGGGGGGCTATGGCTACACCTTC.

This clonotype was counted at least ten times. This chain uses TRBV11-2 with TRBJ1-4; D is ambiguous. The germline CDR1 and CDR2 sequences are SGHAT and FQNNGV. V was pared by 5 bases and J by 7 bases, with 14 bases between. CDR3 size: 14 residues. CDR3 coding DNA: TGTGCCAGCAGCAGAGGCGGCAGCGGTGAAAAACTGTTTTTT. Its translation: CASSRGGSGEKLFF.

This clonotype was found once. The chain carries TRBV28 and TRBJ2-3; D is ambiguous. With 3 bases removed from V and 1 base from J, the gap between germline ends came to 8 bases. Germline V gives CDR1 MDHEN, CDR2 SYDVKM. CDR3 size: 14 residues. Here the CDR3 reads CASSFWRRTDTQYF. In DNA form, the CDR3 reads TGTGCCAGCAGTTTCTGGCGGCGCACAGATACGCAGTATTTT.

This chain joins TRBV24-1 and TRBJ2-1, with TRBD1 as a possible D gene (5 bases). Germline CDR1 and CDR2: KGHDR and SFDVKD. The CDR3 runs 15 residues. Trimming pared 4 bases from V and 4 bases from J, leaving 13 bases between. The CDR3 sequence is CATSEGPGRYNEQFF. DNA of the CDR3: TGTGCCACCAGTGAGGGGCCCGGACGTTACAATGAGCAGTTCTTC.

This CDR3 is CASSGSGSAPGELFF. The CDR3 DNA is TGTGCCAGCAGCGGCAGCGGGAGCGCCCCCGGGGAGCTGTTTTTT. The chain uses TRBV9 and TRBJ2-2, with TRBD2 matching 8 bases. The V and J ends lost 3 bases and 6 bases, in that order; junction bases with no gene match: 7. Germline lookup yields CDR1 SGDLS and CDR2 YYNGEE. The CDR3 has 15 amino acids.

The CDR3: CASSSWEREGNEQFF. The CDR3, as DNA: TGTGCCAGCAGCTCCTGGGAACGGGAGGGCAATGAGCAGTTCTTC. This chain joins TRBV11-2 and TRBJ2-1, with 8 bases aligning to TRBD2. The CDR3 runs 15 residues. Unmatched junction bases numbered 8, after V lost 4 bases and J lost 6 bases. CDR1 and CDR2 from the germline V gene are SGHAT and FQNNGV.

This chain uses TRBV7-9 with TRBJ2-5; a weak D match, TRBD1 (6 bases). Trimming left V 5 bases short and J 6 bases short, with 16 bases between. Germline CDR1 and CDR2: SEHNR and FQNEAQ (reference sequence). The CDR3 totals 14 residues. The CDR3 protein is CASSRDTGVKTQYF. The DNA of the CDR3 is TGTGCCAGCAGCCGGGACACCGGCGTGAAGACCCAGTACTTC. The full variable domain, with the rest looked up from reference TRBV7-9 and TRBJ2-5, is DTGVSQNPRHKITKRGQNVTFRCDPISEHNRLYWYRQTLGQGPEFLTYFQNEAQLEKSRLLSDRFSAERPKGSFSTLEIQRTEQGDSAMYLCASSRDTGVKTQYFGPGTRLLVL.

The rearrangement links TRBV4-1 to TRBJ2-1; 9 positions agree with TRBD2. The ends lost 3 bases at V and 0 bases at J; junction bases unmatched: 9. Germline values: CDR1 MGHRA, CDR2 YSYEKL. CDR3 length: 18 residues. The CDR3 reads CASSHIGRGRASYNEQFF. The CDR3 DNA follows: TGCGCCAGCAGCCACATCGGCCGCGGGAGGGCCTCCTACAATGAGCAGTTCTTC.

The chain employs TRBV12-5 and TRBJ2-7; 11 bases are shared with TRBD2. The CDR3 is 13 amino acids. Germline values: CDR1 LGHNT, CDR2 FRNRAP. After removal of 2 bases from V and 6 bases from J, the junction contained 0 bases not matched to a gene. CDR3: CASGLLAGGEQYV. The DNA for the CDR3 is TGTGCTAGTGGTTTGCTAGCGGGAGGCGAGCAGTACGTC.

The chain has TRBV6-6 and TRBJ2-1; maybe TRBD2 (5 bases). V shed 2 bases and J shed 5 bases, with 16 bases lying between them. This CDR3 has 16 amino acids. CDR1 and CDR2 (germline): MNHNY, SVGAGI (reference sequence). The CDR3 region has the DNA TGTGCCAGCAGTTACCCGGTATCTTACGGGGACAATGAGCAGTTCTTC. It yields the protein CASSYPVSYGDNEQFF.

This clonotype was observed a handful of times. This chain connects TRBV7-3 to TRBJ1-2; 7 nucleotides align to TRBD1. V was clipped by 5 bases and J by 4 bases; unmatched bases: 7. Germline CDR1 and CDR2: SGHTA and FQGTGA. The CDR3 sequence is 14 residues long. CDR3 sequence (DNA): TGTGCCAGCAGCCCCGACGGGACAGCCTATGGCTACACCTTC. Its translation: CASSPDGTAYGYTF.

The chain recombines TRBV10-3 with TRBJ2-1; D gene ambiguous. V was pared by 4 bases and J by 7 bases, with 8 bases between. The CDR3 has 12 amino acids. CDR1 and CDR2 (germline): ENHRY, SYGVKD. CDR3 protein: CAISGMRNEQFF. CDR3 in DNA: TGTGCCATCAGTGGGATGAGAAATGAGCAGTTCTTC.

This clonotype has just a few counts. The chain joins TRBV11-2 to TRBJ1-2; weak D call: TRBD1 (6 bases). CDR3 length: 14 amino acids. V was clipped by 2 bases and J by 6 bases, with 13 bases between them. Germline assignment: CDR1 SGHAT and CDR2 FQNNGV. DNA of the CDR3: TGTGCCAGCAGCTTAAACAGGGCAGGCGATGGCTACACCTTC. It is translated as CASSLNRAGDGYTF.

Notes on this clonotype: A single base separates this from a much larger clone, so it may be a read error. The genes are TRBV7-6 and TRBJ2-7, with 7 bases aligning to TRBD1. CDR3 length equals 14 residues. The germline V gene has CDR1 SGHVS and CDR2 FNYEAQ. CDR3 residues: CARSLRQGDHEQYF. CDR3 nucleotide sequence: TGTGCCAGGAGCTTGAGACAGGGAGACCACGAGCAGTACTTC.